This T cell receptor beta chain was recorded in a study of T cell changes during pregnancy in multiple sclerosis. Repertoires were generated with immunoSEQ multiplex PCR, while TCRdb's copy carries only in-frame clones and drops some. The data show tens of thousands of clones, 75% to 95% seen once. V gave up 8 bases and J gave up 4 bases, with 11 bases separating them. This CDR3 spans 12 amino acids. CDR1 MNHNY and CDR2 SVGAGI come from the germline V gene (reference sequence). The chain has TRBV6-6 and TRBJ1-2; D gene ambiguous. Source: CD4+ T cells from peripheral blood mononuclear cells, taken in the third trimester of pregnancy. The sequence derives from a female donor in good health, enrolled as a control in a pregnancy study. CDR3 in amino acids: CASEEIGYGYTF. The CDR3, as DNA: TGTGCCAGCGAGGAAATTGGCTATGGCTACACCTTC.